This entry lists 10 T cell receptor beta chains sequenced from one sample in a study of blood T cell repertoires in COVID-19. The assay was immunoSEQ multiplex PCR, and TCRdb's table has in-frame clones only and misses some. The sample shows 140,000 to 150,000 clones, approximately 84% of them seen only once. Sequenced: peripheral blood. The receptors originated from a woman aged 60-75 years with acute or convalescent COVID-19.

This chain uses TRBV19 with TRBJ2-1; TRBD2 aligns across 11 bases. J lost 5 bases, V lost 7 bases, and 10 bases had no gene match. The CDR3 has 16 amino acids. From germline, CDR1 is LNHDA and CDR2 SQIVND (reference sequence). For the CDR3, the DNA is TGTGCCAGTACCATGCCTGGGACTAGCGGAAACAATGAGCAGTTCTTC. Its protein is CASTMPGTSGNNEQFF. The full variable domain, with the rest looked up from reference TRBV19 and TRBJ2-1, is DGGITQSPKYLFRKEGQNVTLSCEQNLNHDAMYWYRQDPGQGLRLIYYSQIVNDFQKGDIAEGYSVSREKKESFPLTVTSAQKNPTAFYLCASTMPGTSGNNEQFFGPGTRLTVL.

CDR3 region: CASSLAGAGFNQPQHF. The DNA of the CDR3 is TGTGCCAGCAGCTTAGCTGGGGCAGGGTTTAATCAGCCCCAGCATTTT. This rearrangement joins TRBV7-9 to TRBJ1-5; a weak D match, TRBD1 (5 bases). Looked up from germline, CDR1 is SEHNR and CDR2 is FQNEAQ (reference sequence). V shed 0 bases and J shed 4 bases, with 13 bases lying between them. This CDR3 contains 16 residues.

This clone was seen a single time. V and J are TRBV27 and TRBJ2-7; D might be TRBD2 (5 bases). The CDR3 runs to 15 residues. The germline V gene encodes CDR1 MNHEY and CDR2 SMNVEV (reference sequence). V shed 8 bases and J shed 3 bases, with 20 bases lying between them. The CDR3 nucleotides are TGTGCCAGCCGGATAGCGATATCGATGGGCTACGAGCAGTACTTC. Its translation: CASRIAISMGYEQYF.

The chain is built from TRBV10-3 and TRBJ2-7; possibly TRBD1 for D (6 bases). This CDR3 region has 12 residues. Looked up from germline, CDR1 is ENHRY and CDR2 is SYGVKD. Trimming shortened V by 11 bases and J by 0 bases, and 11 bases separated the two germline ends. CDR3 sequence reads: CAAGVSSYEQYF. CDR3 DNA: TGTGCCGCAGGGGTCAGCTCCTACGAGCAGTACTTC.

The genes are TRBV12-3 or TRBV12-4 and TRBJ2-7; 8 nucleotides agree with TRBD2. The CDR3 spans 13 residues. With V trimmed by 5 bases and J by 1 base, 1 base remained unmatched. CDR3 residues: CASSRGGSYEQYF. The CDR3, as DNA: TGTGCCAGCAGTCGGGGGGGATCCTACGAGCAGTACTTC.

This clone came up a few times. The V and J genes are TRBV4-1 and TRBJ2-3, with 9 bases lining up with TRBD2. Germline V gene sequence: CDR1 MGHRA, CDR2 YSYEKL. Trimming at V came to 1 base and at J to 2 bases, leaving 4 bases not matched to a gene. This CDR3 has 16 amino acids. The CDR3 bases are TGCGCCAGCAGCCAAGCTATAGCGGGAGTCACAGATACGCAGTATTTT. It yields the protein CASSQAIAGVTDTQYF.

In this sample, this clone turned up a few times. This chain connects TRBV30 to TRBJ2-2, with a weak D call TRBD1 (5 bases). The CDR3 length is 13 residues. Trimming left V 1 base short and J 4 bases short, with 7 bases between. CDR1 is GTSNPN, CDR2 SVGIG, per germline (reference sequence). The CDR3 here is CAWSARGTGELFF. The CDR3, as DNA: TGTGCCTGGAGTGCTAGGGGCACCGGGGAGCTGTTTTTT.

CDR3 sequence reads: CASRRAALGSPLHF. The CDR3 DNA follows: TGTGCCAGCAGGAGGGCGGCCCTCGGGTCACCCCTCCACTTT. This sequence joins TRBV6-5 and TRBJ1-6; unclear D gene. Germline V gene lookup returns CDR1 MNHEY and CDR2 SVGAGI. V dropped 6 bases and J dropped 10 bases, with 16 bases sitting between them. The CDR3 contains 14 residues.

CDR3 amino acids: CASEGEQGILFF. CDR3 sequence (DNA): TGTGCCAGCGAAGGGGAGCAGGGGATCCTGTTTTTT. The chain employs TRBV2 and TRBJ1-4, with TRBD1 as a possible D gene (6 bases). Germline V gene data show CDR1 as SNHLY and CDR2 as FYNNEI. CDR3 length: 12 amino acids. V dropped 8 bases and J dropped 14 bases, with 18 bases sitting between them.

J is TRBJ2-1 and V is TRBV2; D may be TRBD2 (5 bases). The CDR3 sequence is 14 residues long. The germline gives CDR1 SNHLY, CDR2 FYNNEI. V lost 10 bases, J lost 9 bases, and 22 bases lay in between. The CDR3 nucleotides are TGTGCCACCTCCCCACGGGGAGAGTATGGTGAGCAGTTCTTC. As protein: CATSPRGEYGEQFF.